The clone carrying this TCR beta chain has at least ten counts. Its target is not known. This sample stems from a study of response to subunit inactivated influenza vaccine. TCRdb passed the RT-PCR reads through MiXCR, listing each CDR3 protein once. The repertoire holds some 480,000 distinct CDR3 sequences, with 10% to 11% as singletons. The study's findings and limits: Each seasonal influenza vaccination, the authors suggested, recruits few new T cells.

The receptor was derived from a man in his forties or fifties who received an inactivated influenza vaccine. The sequences come from PBMCs from blood, collected 45 days after vaccination.

CDR3: CAIKDRADQDTQYF. Written as DNA, the CDR3 is TGTGCCATCAAGGACCGTGCGGATCAAGATACGCAGTATTTT. This chain links TRBV10-3 with TRBJ2-3; D ambiguous. V shed 7 bases and J shed 5 bases, with 16 bases lying between them. Germline assignment: CDR1 ENHRY and CDR2 SYGVKD. The CDR3 has 14 amino acids.